A selection of T cell receptor beta chains follows, all from one sample in a study of blood T cell repertoires in COVID-19. Libraries were prepared by immunoSEQ multiplex PCR; TCRdb keeps only in-frame clonotypes and omits some of them. Counted here are more than 65,000 clones, roughly 80% occurring once; the ten biggest clones make up around 9.7%. Sequenced input: peripheral blood. These receptors were collected from a woman at least 80 years old with acute or convalescent COVID-19. CDR3s leave out the opening cysteine and the closing phenylalanine or tryptophan. A D gene is named only where the DNA matches it firmly.

>-|TRBV23-1|TRBJ1-4
ASGPYGGLGLTNEKLF
>TRBD2|TRBV6-5|TRBJ2-1
ASSIGLAGGKQF
>-|TRBV30|TRBJ1-5
AWSSAGIIAGQPQH
>TRBD1|TRBV6-1|TRBJ1-2
ASSEAMGQPIYGYT
>TRBD1|TRBV6-6|TRBJ1-5
ASRPTGVGSNQPQH
>-|TRBV18|TRBJ2-3
ASSQVPSSTDTQY
>TRBD1|TRBV18|TRBJ1-2
ASSLGQGDYGYT
>-|TRBV2|TRBJ1-6
ASSDSGSNSPLH
>TRBD2|TRBV9|TRBJ2-3
ASSVEGLAGGTSTDTQY
>-|TRBV27|TRBJ2-7
ASSSPTLGRYEQY
>-|TRBV5-1|TRBJ1-1
ASSLEIGVGNTEAF
>TRBD1|TRBV27|TRBJ2-5
ASSFHPGQGIETQY
>-|TRBV29-1|TRBJ2-7
SVESGSGGLYEQY
>TRBD1|TRBV25-1|TRBJ1-1
ASSQMTGASNTEAF
>TRBD2|TRBV4-1|TRBJ2-5
ASSQSLLAGGRQETQY
>-|TRBV5-1|TRBJ2-3
AGRASETDTQY
>-|TRBV6-6|TRBJ2-7
ASSYPDREQY
>TRBD1|TRBV29-1|TRBJ2-7
SGQGAYEQY
>-|TRBV12-5|TRBJ1-3
ASGSPVSGNTIY
>-|TRBV5-4|TRBJ1-6
ASSLVATNSPLH
>TRBD1|TRBV5-4|TRBJ2-5
ASSPRTGSKLQETQY
>-|TRBV6-4|TRBJ2-1
ASSRGTQGNEQF
>TRBD1|TRBV2|TRBJ1-5
ASRQDREGRPQH
>TRBD1|TRBV5-4|TRBJ2-5
ASSPQDRAQETQY
>TRBD1|TRBV6-5|TRBJ1-5
ASSYSQQGYQPQH
>-|TRBV19|TRBJ2-7
ASKSQDRSYEQY
>TRBD1|TRBV2|TRBJ1-6
ASMPELGTGGSPLH
>TRBD1|TRBV5-1|TRBJ1-1
ASSSDRRGTEAF
>TRBD1|TRBV5-5|TRBJ1-2
ASSLGLTGPYGYT
>-|TRBV5-5|TRBJ2-3
ASSLFGLGGTDTQY
>TRBD1|TRBV6-5|TRBJ1-2
ASRRTGGYGYT
>-|TRBV18|TRBJ1-6
ASSPPGGSSPLH
>-|TRBV14|TRBJ1-2
ASSQDQGGRSGYT
>TRBD1|TRBV5-5|TRBJ2-7
ASSLVGTDRYEQY
>TRBD1|TRBV18|TRBJ1-3
ASSHGTGTGSDTIY
>-|TRBV2|TRBJ1-2
ASSVAQANYGYT
>TRBD1|TRBV14|TRBJ2-3
ASSQIGTVAADTQY
>TRBD2|TRBV7-3|TRBJ2-1
ASSSLAGGRTEQF
>-|TRBV11-2|TRBJ1-4
ASSFRGAGYNEKLF
>-|TRBV6-5|TRBJ2-7
ACSWESESYEQY
>-|TRBV6-5|TRBJ2-7
ASSQDIPTYEQY
>TRBD1|TRBV27|TRBJ1-5
ASSIGRDRAGGQPQH
>-|TRBV25-1|TRBJ2-6
ASTTSGANVLT
>-|TRBV7-9|TRBJ1-1
ASSLIQLNTEAF
>TRBD1|TRBV7-3|TRBJ1-2
ASSIGTGAVYGYT
>TRBD2|TRBV5-1|TRBJ2-1
ASSLGLAVGYNEQF
>-|TRBV18|TRBJ2-1
ASSPQDREQF
>TRBD1|TRBV7-9|TRBJ2-3
ASSSRDRALYTDTQY
>-|TRBV5-6|TRBJ2-1
ASSSYNEQF
>-|TRBV29-1|TRBJ2-5
SVEDGPEAQY